The rows below give T cell receptor beta chains drawn from one sample of a study of T cells after posttransplantation cyclophosphamide. Some clones are missing from TCRdb's copy, which holds only in-frame ones; the method was immunoSEQ multiplex PCR. The sample carries roughly 21,000 clones, about 98% recorded once. The material sequenced was naive CD8+ T cells sorted from PBMCs. The source is a man aged 35 to 55 in good health, CMV-negative, and a related stem cell transplant donor. The CDR3 runs from the conserved cysteine through the conserved F or W. D genes are given only for firm matches. Some rows mark clone size as missing; the rest say once, few, many or name a class of expanded clone.

>TRBV21-1|-|-|TRBJ2-5
CASSKRAAGDRPETQYF
TGTGCCAGCAGCAAAAGGGCCGCGGGGGATAGGCCCGAGACCCAGTACTTC
>TRBV4-1|-|-|TRBJ2-1
CASSQEVPSEQFF
TGCGCCAGCAGCCAAGAAGTCCCCAGTGAGCAGTTCTTC
>TRBV7-9|-|-|TRBJ1-1
CASSSPPTGLNTEAFF
TGTGCCAGCAGCTCACCGCCGACAGGTTTGAACACTGAAGCTTTCTTT
>TRBV19|-|-|TRBJ2-1
CASRVSFAYNEQFF
TGTGCCAGTAGGGTTAGCTTCGCCTACAATGAGCAGTTCTTC
>TRBV7-6|-|-|TRBJ2-5
CASSFSLSLLETQYF
TGTGCCAGCAGCTTTTCCCTTAGCTTATTAGAGACCCAGTACTTC
>TRBV27|-|TRBD1|TRBJ2-7
CASGPGQGSYEQYF
TGTGCCAGCGGCCCGGGACAGGGGTCCTACGAGCAGTACTTC
>TRBV4-1|-|TRBD1|TRBJ1-2
CASSSQGTQYGYTF
TGCGCCAGCAGCTCACAGGGGACACAGTATGGCTACACCTTC
>TRBV6-5|-|TRBD2|TRBJ2-1
CASSSGTSGTYNEQFF
TGTGCCAGCAGTTCAGGGACTAGCGGGACCTACAATGAGCAGTTCTTC
>TRBV7-9|-|TRBD2|TRBJ2-1
CASSYLAEGNEQFF
TGTGCCAGCAGCTACCTAGCGGAGGGAAATGAGCAGTTCTTC
>TRBV10-3|-|TRBD1|TRBJ2-7
CAAGQGNEQYF
TGTGCCGCCGGACAGGGAAACGAGCAGTACTTC
>TRBV6-6|-|TRBD1|TRBJ1-4
CASSVDRGRTNEKLFF
TGTGCCAGCAGTGTAGACAGGGGGCGAACTAATGAAAAACTGTTTTTT
>TRBV4-2|-|TRBD2|TRBJ2-3
CASSQDEREVPDTQYF
TGTGCCAGCAGCCAAGACGAGCGGGAGGTCCCAGATACGCAGTATTTT
>TRBV5-1|-|-|TRBJ2-7
CASSLGTDSSYEQYF
TGCGCCAGCAGCTTGGGGACGGACAGCTCCTACGAGCAGTACTTC
>TRBV7-2|-|TRBD1|TRBJ1-1
CASSSRGVNTEAFF
TGTGCCAGCAGCTCCAGGGGGGTGAACACTGAAGCTTTCTTT
>TRBV6-4|-|-|TRBJ1-2
CASRNGVGYTF
TGTGCCAGCAGAAACGGGGTTGGCTACACCTTC
>TRBV7-6|-|-|TRBJ2-2
CASSLNTGEVGELFF
TGTGCCAGCAGCCTGAATACGGGAGAGGTCGGGGAGCTGTTTTTT
>TRBV11-2|-|-|TRBJ2-7
CASSLEGVSSYEQYF
TGTGCCAGCAGCTTGGAGGGCGTTAGCTCCTACGAGCAGTACTTC
>TRBV7-3|-|TRBD2|TRBJ2-1
CASSLRPSGIYNEQFF
TGTGCCAGCAGCTTAAGGCCTAGCGGGATATACAATGAGCAGTTCTTC
>TRBV11-3|-|TRBD2|TRBJ2-1
CASSFTLAATNEQFF
TGTGCCAGCAGCTTTACCCTAGCGGCAACCAATGAGCAGTTCTTC
>TRBV14|-|-|TRBJ2-3
CASSQGLSTDTQYF
TGTGCCAGCAGCCAGGGCCTTAGCACAGATACGCAGTATTTT
>TRBV5-5|-|TRBD2|TRBJ2-7
CASSPGTSGRYEQYF
TGTGCCAGCAGCCCGGGGACTAGCGGGAGGTACGAGCAGTACTTC
>TRBV4-1|-|TRBD1|TRBJ1-1
CASSQAATGDTEAFF
TGCGCCAGCAGCCAAGCAGCTACAGGGGACACTGAAGCTTTCTTT
>TRBV4-2|-|TRBD2|TRBJ2-1
CASSQEGLVMPYNEQFF
TGTGCCAGCAGCCAAGAGGGACTAGTCATGCCCTACAATGAGCAGTTCTTC
>TRBV28|-|TRBD1|TRBJ1-1
CASSGRGVTEAFF
TGTGCCAGCAGTGGCAGGGGGGTCACTGAAGCTTTCTTT
>TRBV20-1|once|-|TRBJ1-2
CSSSGGYGYTF
TGCAGTTCAAGCGGTGGCTATGGCTACACCTTC
>TRBV19|-|-|TRBJ1-1
CASSIGQMNTEAFF
TGTGCCAGTAGTATAGGTCAGATGAACACTGAAGCTTTCTTT
>TRBV7-6|-|-|TRBJ2-1
CASSSFLGGGQGKNEQFF
TGTGCCAGCAGCTCGTTTCTCGGGGGGGGACAGGGTAAAAATGAGCAGTTCTTC
>TRBV28|-|-|TRBJ2-7
CASNPDGITYEQYF
TGTGCCAGCAACCCGGACGGGATCACCTACGAGCAGTACTTC
>TRBV19|-|TRBD1|TRBJ1-2
CASSSTGGVNYGYTF
TGTGCCAGTAGTTCCACAGGGGGCGTAAACTATGGCTACACCTTC
>TRBV13|-|-|TRBJ2-5
CASSLETDVTQYF
TGTGCCAGCAGCTTAGAAACTGATGTGACTCAGTACTTC
>TRBV4-1|once|TRBD1|TRBJ1-1
CASSEGTGNTEAFF
TGCGCCAGCAGCGAAGGGACAGGGAACACTGAAGCTTTCTTT
>TRBV28|-|-|TRBJ2-7
CASSGGRSSYEQYF
TGTGCCAGCTCTGGGGGCAGGAGCTCCTACGAGCAGTACTTC
>TRBV6-5|-|TRBD1|TRBJ2-7
CASSEDREVLEQYF
TGTGCCAGCAGTGAAGACAGGGAAGTCCTCGAGCAGTACTTC
>TRBV14|once|-|TRBJ1-2
CASSQVGTTYGYTF
TGTGCCAGCAGCCAAGTGGGGACTACTTATGGCTACACCTTC
>TRBV29-1|-|-|TRBJ1-1
CSVEGSMNTEAFF
TGCAGCGTTGAGGGCAGCATGAACACTGAAGCTTTCTTT
>TRBV28|-|-|TRBJ2-5
CASSLLRETQYF
TGTGCCAGCAGTTTGCTTAGAGAGACCCAGTACTTC
>TRBV7-9|-|-|TRBJ2-7
CASSQQGFSYEQYF
TGTGCCAGCAGCCAACAGGGCTTCTCCTACGAGCAGTACTTC
>TRBV6-6|-|TRBD2|TRBJ2-2
CASRALAGTNTGELFF
TGTGCCAGCAGGGCCCTAGCGGGGACGAACACCGGGGAGCTGTTTTTT
>TRBV15|-|TRBD2|TRBJ2-1
CATSRRGLAADNEQFF
TGTGCCACCAGCAGACGAGGACTAGCGGCCGACAATGAGCAGTTCTTC
>TRBV11-2|-|TRBD2|TRBJ2-1
CASRRQAGVVYNEQFF
TGTGCCAGCAGGAGGCAAGCGGGAGTCGTCTACAATGAGCAGTTCTTC
>TRBV27|-|TRBD2|TRBJ2-1
CASHLYPSGIYNEQFF
TGTGCCAGTCACTTATACCCTAGCGGGATCTACAATGAGCAGTTCTTC
>TRBV4-2|-|TRBD1|TRBJ2-7
CASSQYTGAYEQYF
TGTGCCAGCAGCCAATATACAGGGGCCTACGAGCAGTACTTC
>TRBV7-3|-|TRBD2|TRBJ2-1
CASSSTSGGYNEQFF
TGTGCCAGCAGCTCGACTAGCGGGGGCTACAATGAGCAGTTCTTC
>TRBV7-2|-|-|TRBJ2-6
CASSPRSDSGANVLTF
TGTGCCAGCAGCCCCCGGAGTGACTCTGGGGCCAACGTCCTGACTTTC
>TRBV27|-|-|TRBJ2-7
CASSRGSHEQYF
TGTGCCAGCTCAAGGGGGTCCCACGAGCAGTACTTC
>TRBV7-2|once|-|TRBJ2-3
CASSFGGPDTQYF
TGTGCCAGCAGCTTCGGAGGCCCAGATACGCAGTATTTT
>TRBV19|-|TRBD1|TRBJ2-7
CASSPRTGSSEQYF
TGTGCCAGTAGTCCCCGGACAGGGAGTTCCGAGCAGTACTTC
>TRBV7-9|-|TRBD2|TRBJ2-3
CASSPSGRPDTQYF
TGTGCCAGCAGCCCAAGCGGGAGGCCAGATACGCAGTATTTT
>TRBV4-1|once|-|TRBJ2-7
CASSQNQGRTLEQYF
TGCGCCAGCAGCCAAAACCAGGGCCGCACGCTGGAGCAGTACTTC
>TRBV5-1|-|TRBD2|TRBJ2-4
CASSLEGLAGKNIQYF
TGCGCCAGCAGCTTGGAGGGACTAGCCGGGAAAAACATTCAGTACTTC
>TRBV2|-|TRBD2|TRBJ2-7
CASRSTSGGYEQYF
TGTGCCAGCAGATCTACTAGCGGGGGCTACGAGCAGTACTTC
>TRBV7-8|-|TRBD1|TRBJ1-5
CASRQDRGKQPQHF
TGTGCCTCTCGACAGGACAGGGGAAAACAGCCCCAGCATTTT
>TRBV6-1|-|-|TRBJ2-7
CASSEKPGKTYEQYF
TGTGCCAGCAGTGAAAAACCAGGGAAAACCTACGAGCAGTACTTC
>TRBV27|-|TRBD2|TRBJ2-7
CASSPTSGMGEQYF
TGTGCCAGCAGTCCGACTAGCGGGATGGGCGAGCAGTACTTC
>TRBV5-1|-|TRBD1|TRBJ1-3
CASSLGDRARSGNTIYF
TGCGCCAGCAGCTTGGGCGACAGGGCACGATCTGGAAACACCATATATTTT
>TRBV7-2|once|-|TRBJ2-7
CASSHGSGDYEQYF
TGTGCCAGCAGCCACGGGTCCGGAGACTACGAGCAGTACTTC
>TRBV6-1|-|-|TRBJ1-3
CASSARSSLNSGNTIYF
TGTGCCAGCAGTGCCAGGTCCTCCCTTAACTCTGGAAACACCATATATTTT
>TRBV6-1|once|-|TRBJ2-2
CASSVRTQALGELFF
TGTGCCAGCAGCGTCAGGACTCAGGCTCTCGGGGAGCTGTTTTTT
>TRBV14|-|-|TRBJ2-7
CASTSGSGFYEQYF
TGTGCCAGCACCTCGGGGAGCGGATTCTACGAGCAGTACTTC
>TRBV13|-|-|TRBJ2-5
CASSSPLKETQYF
TGTGCCAGCAGTTCCCCCCTTAAAGAGACCCAGTACTTC